This is a list of T cell receptor beta chains from one sample in a study of molecular identifiers for immune sequencing clone quantification. TCRdb used MiXCR to reprocess the PCR reads, holding one entry per CDR3 protein. The sample holds 300,000 to 400,000 distinct CDR3 sequences, around 21% seen once. Material for sequencing was naive CD8+ T cells from blood, with Jurkat cell RNA spiked in. These receptor sequences come from a human donor in good health. Some libraries in this study had Jurkat cell RNA spiked in. CDR3s include the opening cysteine and the closing phenylalanine or tryptophan. Part of the rows lack a size; the others show once, few, many or a class for expanded clones.

CDR3: CASSLSYGSPGEQYF; size: many; V: TRBV7-9; J: TRBJ2-7
CDR3: CASNGGEETQYF; size: many; V: TRBV2; J: TRBJ2-5
CDR3: CASTGGTGDPNYGYTF; size: many; V: TRBV9; J: TRBJ1-2
CDR3: CASSPQGWANSGANVLTF; size: many; V: TRBV14; J: TRBJ2-6
CDR3: CASSSPGTGQETQYF; size: -; V: TRBV19; J: TRBJ2-5
CDR3: CSARPEGLETQYF; size: many; V: TRBV20-1; J: TRBJ2-5
CDR3: CASSDLGQGLAPQHF; size: many; V: TRBV10-2; J: TRBJ1-5
CDR3: CASSFLSGSSSPLHF; size: many; V: TRBV28; J: TRBJ1-6
CDR3: CSVDWTGTNEKLFF; size: many; V: TRBV29-1; J: TRBJ1-4
CDR3: CSAQFRGRSSYEQYF; size: many; V: TRBV20-1; J: TRBJ2-7
CDR3: CASSLISAGAYEQYF; size: many; V: TRBV7-9; J: TRBJ2-7
CDR3: CASGDRGNTGELFF; size: -; V: TRBV6-2/TRBV6-3; J: TRBJ2-2
CDR3: CSVHGDTQYF; size: many; V: TRBV29-1; J: TRBJ2-3
CDR3: CASSLGMGTDEQYF; size: many; V: TRBV28; J: TRBJ2-7
CDR3: CASSFGRPTTDTQYF; size: many; V: TRBV14; J: TRBJ2-3
CDR3: CASSLGGPSRRISDTQYF; size: -; V: TRBV12-3/TRBV12-4; J: TRBJ2-3
CDR3: CATSSGPGEGNQPQHF; size: many; V: TRBV15; J: TRBJ1-5
CDR3: CASSPDSGRRNYEQYF; size: many; V: TRBV5-1; J: TRBJ2-7
CDR3: CASSEIIPLAGGPTGEPFF; size: -; V: TRBV6-1; J: TRBJ2-2
CDR3: CASSISGQGNQPQHF; size: many; V: TRBV28; J: TRBJ1-5
CDR3: CASSPDAGEKLFF; size: many; V: TRBV7-9; J: TRBJ1-4
CDR3: CASSVGQFNEKLFF; size: many; V: TRBV28; J: TRBJ1-4
CDR3: CASSPSWQDTEAFF; size: many; V: TRBV6-2/TRBV6-3; J: TRBJ1-1
CDR3: CASVPNTGELFF; size: few; V: TRBV28; J: TRBJ2-2
CDR3: CASSGGGTYEQYF; size: many; V: TRBV28; J: TRBJ2-7
CDR3: CATRLAGEARYEQYF; size: -; V: TRBV15; J: TRBJ2-7
CDR3: CASRQAQGLQPQHF; size: -; V: TRBV3-1; J: TRBJ1-5
CDR3: CASSLMVRSTEAFF; size: few; V: TRBV7-8; J: TRBJ1-1
CDR3: CASSTWTGGWETQYF; size: many; V: TRBV5-1; J: TRBJ2-5
CDR3: CAIQQGAASGEPFF; size: few; V: TRBV24-1; J: TRBJ2-2
CDR3: CASSLPSGRLTDTQYF; size: many; V: TRBV5-4; J: TRBJ2-3
CDR3: CASSQATTEAFF; size: many; V: TRBV3-1; J: TRBJ1-1
CDR3: CASKPGGKYGYTF; size: -; V: TRBV5-3; J: TRBJ1-2
CDR3: CASSLSLATTYEQYF; size: many; V: TRBV5-5; J: TRBJ2-7
CDR3: CASSFRPSSTDTQYF; size: -; V: TRBV11-3; J: TRBJ2-3
CDR3: CAWSDVRGGADTQYF; size: -; V: TRBV30; J: TRBJ2-3
CDR3: CASSMVSGEQYF; size: few; V: TRBV19; J: TRBJ2-7
CDR3: CASSGFGLDEQYF; size: -; V: TRBV27; J: TRBJ2-7
CDR3: CSVAGNDQPQHF; size: many; V: TRBV29-1; J: TRBJ1-5
CDR3: CASTGINTEAFF; size: many; V: TRBV7-9; J: TRBJ1-1
CDR3: CASSQARGGGNNEQFF; size: -; V: TRBV3-1; J: TRBJ2-1
CDR3: CATSTGQRTDTQYF; size: many; V: TRBV24-1; J: TRBJ2-3
CDR3: CASSSGGVEPGGWTMNTEAFF; size: -; V: TRBV12-3/TRBV12-4; J: TRBJ1-1
CDR3: CASSPDTPGTDTQYF; size: -; V: TRBV4-1; J: TRBJ2-3
CDR3: CASSYLVTSGRMNEQFF; size: -; V: TRBV6-2/TRBV6-3; J: TRBJ2-1
CDR3: CASSADQRETHETQYF; size: many; V: TRBV5-1; J: TRBJ2-5
CDR3: CASSASTGGSTDTQYF; size: -; V: TRBV2; J: TRBJ2-3